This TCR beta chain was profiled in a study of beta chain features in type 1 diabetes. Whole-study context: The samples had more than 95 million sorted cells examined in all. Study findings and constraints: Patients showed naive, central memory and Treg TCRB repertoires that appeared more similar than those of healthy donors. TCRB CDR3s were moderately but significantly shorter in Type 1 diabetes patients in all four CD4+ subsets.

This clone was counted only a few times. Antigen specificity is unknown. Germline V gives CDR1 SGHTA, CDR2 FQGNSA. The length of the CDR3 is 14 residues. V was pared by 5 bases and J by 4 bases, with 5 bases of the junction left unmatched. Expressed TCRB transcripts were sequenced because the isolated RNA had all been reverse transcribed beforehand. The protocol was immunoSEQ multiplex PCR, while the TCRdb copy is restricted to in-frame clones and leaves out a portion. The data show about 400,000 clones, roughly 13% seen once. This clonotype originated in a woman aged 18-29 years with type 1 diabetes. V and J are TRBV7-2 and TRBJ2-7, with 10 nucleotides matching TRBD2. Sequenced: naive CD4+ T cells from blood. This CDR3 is CASSPSGGHYEQYF. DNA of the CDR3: TGTGCCAGCAGCCCTAGCGGGGGCCATTACGAGCAGTACTTC.